Shown below are 27 T cell receptor beta chains from a single sample sequenced in a study of T cell responses to AZD1222 COVID-19 vaccine. Assay used: immunoSEQ multiplex PCR; TCRdb lists only in-frame clones, some missing. The table lists about 220,000 clones, about 92% of them singletons. Sample: peripheral blood, taken on day 0 of MenACWY control vaccination. These receptors all stem from an adult in good health.

In nucleotides, the CDR3 is TGTGCCAGCAGCTCCGACATCGCCCGGGATTCACCCCTCCACTTT. Translating it yields CASSSDIARDSPLHF. V gene TRBV7-3 combines with J gene TRBJ1-6; D not resolved. In germline, CDR1 is SGHTA, CDR2 FQGTGA. Trimming removed 4 bases at V and 8 bases at J, with 15 bases between. The CDR3 is 15 amino acids.

The chain combines TRBV24-1 with TRBJ2-7; possibly TRBD1 for D (6 bases). The CDR3 sequence is 17 residues long. Germline V lookup: CDR1 KGHDR, CDR2 SFDVKD. V was cut by 6 bases and J by 3 bases, with 23 bases left in between. CDR3 bases: TGTGCCACCAGTCCAAAGGTGGTGGGGGCCCAATGCTACGAGCAGTACTTC. Residues: CATSPKVVGAQCYEQYF.

This rearrangement joins TRBV6-5 to TRBJ2-3; D may be TRBD1 (6 bases). Between the trimmed V and J ends, which lost 5 bases and 3 bases, there was a span of 12 bases. The CDR3 has 14 residues. The germline gives CDR1 MNHEY, CDR2 SVGAGI. CDR3 nucleotides: TGTGCCAGCAGTAAGGGCACAGGGACAGATACGCAGTATTTT. Protein product: CASSKGTGTDTQYF.

The chain combines TRBV12-5 with TRBJ1-5; D unresolved. CDR3 length: 12 residues. Germline V CDR1 and CDR2: LGHNT, FRNRAP. Trimming took 6 bases from V and 9 from J, leaving 12 bases between them. DNA for the CDR3: TGTGCTAGTGGCTTCGCCCAGCCGCCCCAGCATTTT. Protein: CASGFAQPPQHF.

Only a few counts were recorded for this clone. DNA of the CDR3: TGCGCCAGCAGCTCCACACTGGACTATGGCTACACCTTC. It translates to CASSSTLDYGYTF. The chain joins TRBV5-1 to TRBJ1-2; no clear D. The length of the CDR3 is 13 residues. The germline CDR1 and CDR2 sequences are SGHRS and YFSETQ. The V end lost 3 bases, the J end lost 3 bases, and 9 bases lay between the germline ends.

The V call is TRBV11-2, the J call TRBJ1-3, with D unresolved. The length of the CDR3 is 15 residues. Germline assignment: CDR1 SGHAT and CDR2 FQNNGV. Trimming took 0 bases from V and 0 from J, leaving 6 bases between them. The CDR3 loop is CASSLEVVSGNTIYF. CDR3 sequence (DNA): TGTGCCAGCAGCTTAGAGGTCGTCTCTGGAAACACCATATATTTT.

This chain links TRBV24-1 with TRBJ1-2; 8 bases are a match to TRBD1. V shed 3 bases, J shed 3 bases, and the junction held 8 bases outside the gene matches. Germline-derived CDR1 and CDR2 are KGHDR and SFDVKD. This CDR3 comprises 16 residues. Written as DNA, the CDR3 is TGTGCCACCAGTGATCCGGGACAGGCTTCGCACTATGGCTACACCTTC. This codes for CATSDPGQASHYGYTF.

The CDR3 DNA reads TGTGCCAGCAGACTCGTGGACGGCGCTGAAGCTTTCTTT. Its translation is CASRLVDGAEAFF. The chain uses TRBV12-3 or TRBV12-4 and TRBJ1-1; no clear D gene. The V end was cut by 6 bases, the J end by 6 bases, with 14 bases between. There are 13 residues in the CDR3.

DNA of the CDR3: TGTGCCACCAGCAGTTTGGTGGGGGCGCGCGGCTACACCTTC. Amino acids: CATSSLVGARGYTF. The chain has TRBV15 and TRBJ1-2, with D possibly being TRBD1 (6 bases). CDR3 length: 14 residues. Trimming stripped 3 bases from V and 8 bases from J, with 16 bases between. Germline values: CDR1 LNHNV, CDR2 YYDKDF (reference sequence).

The rearrangement joins TRBV10-3 to TRBJ1-6; D unresolved. The V gene lost 8 bases and the J gene lost 8 bases, with 7 bases spanning the gap. CDR1 and CDR2 (germline): ENHRY, SYGVKD. This CDR3 contains 11 residues. The CDR3 region is CAIGGDSPLHF. Here the CDR3 DNA reads TGTGCCATCGGCGGGGATTCACCCCTCCACTTT.

This clone was seen a single time. The V gene is TRBV3-1 (or the pseudogene TRBV3-2), the J gene TRBJ1-1, with a possible D match to TRBD1 (6 bases). Germline V CDR1 and CDR2: LGHDT, YNNKEL (reference sequence). The CDR3 sequence is 11 residues long. V lost 6 bases, J lost 8 bases, and 10 bases lay in between. DNA for the CDR3: TGTGCCAGCAGGGACGGGACAGAAGCTTTCTTT. As protein: CASRDGTEAFF.

The chain has TRBV30 and TRBJ1-1, with D uncertain. This CDR3 has 15 residues. Germline lookup yields CDR1 GTSNPN and CDR2 SVGIG (reference sequence). Trimming removed 0 bases from V and 1 base from J, with 12 bases in between. CDR3 nucleotides: TGTGCCTGGAGTGTAGGATTCCCGGGGAACACTGAAGCTTTCTTT. As protein: CAWSVGFPGNTEAFF.

V usage is TRBV6-6 and J usage is TRBJ2-4, with 7 bases matching TRBD1. The V segment lost 5 bases and the J segment 9 bases; nucleotides outside the gene matches: 10. This CDR3 contains 14 residues. Germline V gene sequence: CDR1 MNHNY, CDR2 SVGAGI (reference sequence). The CDR3 loop is CASSPNRGVVIQYF. The CDR3 DNA reads as TGTGCCAGCAGTCCCAACAGGGGTGTGGTCATTCAGTACTTC.

Note on this clone: The sample holds other DNA sequences that translate to the same CDR3. The genes are TRBV3-1 (or the pseudogene TRBV3-2) and TRBJ1-1; D perhaps matches TRBD1 (5 bases). Germline-derived CDR1 and CDR2 are LGHDT and YNNKEL (reference sequence). V shed 1 base and J shed 3 bases, with 9 bases lying between them. The length of the CDR3 is 14 residues. The CDR3 bases are TGTGCCAGCAGCCAAGTTTGGGGGGACACTGAAGCTTTCTTT. Translated, it gives CASSQVWGDTEAFF.

The rearrangement joins TRBV6-5 to TRBJ1-5, with D tentatively TRBD1 (6 bases). Deletions cut 6 bases from V and 7 bases from J, with 13 bases between. Germline assignment: CDR1 MNHEY and CDR2 SVGAGI. CDR3 length: 13 amino acids. The CDR3 reads CASRRDNGQPQHF. In nucleotides, the CDR3 is TGTGCCAGCAGAAGGGACAACGGGCAGCCCCAGCATTTT.

The chain carries TRBV7-8 and TRBJ1-2, with 7 bases identical to TRBD1. Germline V gene data show CDR1 as SGHVS and CDR2 as FQNEAQ. This CDR3 region has 15 residues. Unmatched junction bases numbered 13, after V lost 5 bases and J lost 7 bases. CDR3 sequence: CASSPRTGGGSGYTF. In nucleotides, the CDR3 is TGTGCCAGCAGCCCCCGGACAGGAGGGGGCTCTGGCTACACCTTC.

The chain combines TRBV28 with TRBJ2-3; TRBD1 might be the D (6 bases). This CDR3 has 14 amino acids. Germline values: CDR1 MDHEN, CDR2 SYDVKM. Trimming took 5 bases from V and 2 from J, leaving 11 bases between them. CDR3 in DNA: TGTGCCAGCAGTCCCAGGACAGCCACAGATACGCAGTATTTT. Protein sequence: CASSPRTATDTQYF.

This clone is a singleton in its sample. This chain connects TRBV7-2 to TRBJ1-1, with 8 bases that match TRBD1. The CDR3 spans 14 residues. The junction had 1 base not matched to a gene; V was cut back by 3 bases and J by 1 base. Germline assignment: CDR1 SGHTA and CDR2 FQGNSA. The CDR3 here is CASSFDRGNTEAFF. In DNA form, the CDR3 reads TGTGCCAGCAGCTTTGACAGGGGGAACACTGAAGCTTTCTTT.

The rearrangement joins TRBV2 to TRBJ1-2; D is unclear. Per germline, CDR1 SNHLY and CDR2 FYNNEI. V lost 1 base and J lost 7, with 4 bases in between. This CDR3 spans 11 amino acids. Here the CDR3 reads CASSEGGGYTF. For the CDR3, the DNA is TGTGCCAGCAGTGAAGGGGGTGGCTACACCTTC. Supplemented by reference TRBV2 and TRBJ1-2, the full variable domain reads EPEVTQTPSHQVTQMGQEVILRCVPISNHLYFYWYRQILGQKVEFLVSFYNNEISEKSEIFDDQFSVERPDGSNFTLKIRSTKLEDSAMYFCASSEGGGYTFGSGTRLTVV.

The rearrangement uses TRBV6-5 and TRBJ2-2; 7 bases map to TRBD1. CDR1 and CDR2 from the germline V gene are MNHEY and SVGAGI. The CDR3 spans 13 residues. Trimming at V came to 11 bases and at J to 2 bases, leaving 5 bases not matched to a gene. The CDR3: CAVTGVNTGELFF. The CDR3, as DNA: TGTGCCGTAACAGGGGTTAACACCGGGGAGCTGTTTTTT.

The V call is TRBV3-1 (or the pseudogene TRBV3-2), the J call TRBJ2-2; tentative D call: TRBD1 (7 bases). The germline CDR1 and CDR2 sequences are LGHDT and YNNKEL (reference sequence). The CDR3 is 18 residues long. V gave up 6 bases and J gave up 3 bases, with 23 bases separating them. CDR3 loop: CASRNSAGGIADTGELFF. The CDR3 DNA reads TGTGCCAGCAGGAATTCGGCAGGGGGAATAGCGGACACCGGGGAGCTGTTTTTT.

The chain links TRBV11-2 to TRBJ2-3, with TRBD1 matching over 9 bases. The CDR3 has 17 residues. Losses at the gene ends were 5 bases for V and 4 bases for J; bases not matched to a gene: 13. In germline, CDR1 is SGHAT, CDR2 FQNNGV. The CDR3 bases are TGTGCCAGCAGCACAAGGACCGGGACAGGGACCGCAGATACGCAGTATTTT. Translating gives CASSTRTGTGTADTQYF.

CDR3 DNA sequence: TGTGCCAGCAGATGGGGGGCAGCCCGTGGCTACACCTTC. This codes for CASRWGAARGYTF. The J gene is TRBJ1-2, the V gene TRBV2; TRBD1 is a possible D gene (6 bases). There are 13 residues in the CDR3. Trimming left V 6 bases short and J 7 bases short, with 15 bases between. Germline CDR1 reads SNHLY; CDR2 reads FYNNEI.

V gene TRBV4-1 combines with J gene TRBJ2-3; the match to TRBD1 covers 7 bases. Germline CDR1 reads MGHRA; CDR2 reads YSYEKL. J lost 0 bases, V lost 3 bases, and 3 bases had no gene match. CDR3 length equals 15 residues. CDR3 sequence: CASSQRGQSTDTQYF. DNA of the CDR3: TGCGCCAGCAGCCAGAGGGGACAGAGCACAGATACGCAGTATTTT.

The chain has TRBV3-1 (or the pseudogene TRBV3-2) and TRBJ1-2; D is ambiguous. Trimming took 4 bases from V and 8 from J, leaving 14 bases between them. The germline V gene has CDR1 LGHDT and CDR2 YNNKEL (reference sequence). CDR3 length: 13 residues. CDR3: CASSPIGLSGYTF. Written as DNA, the CDR3 is TGTGCCAGCAGCCCCATTGGCCTCTCGGGCTACACCTTC.

This chain joins TRBV18 and TRBJ1-6; D gene uncertain. CDR3 length equals 16 residues. V lost 0 bases and J lost 0, with 6 bases in between. Germline values: CDR1 KGHSH, CDR2 LQKENI. The CDR3 nucleotides are TGTGCCAGCTCACCACCGGCGAGCTCCTATAATTCACCCCTCCACTTT. It specifies CASSPPASSYNSPLHF.

This clone has a single count. This chain links TRBV5-1 with TRBJ1-4; D perhaps matches TRBD1 (5 bases). This CDR3 region has 15 residues. V was trimmed by 0 bases and J by 6 bases, leaving 12 bases between them. Per germline, CDR1 SGHRS and CDR2 YFSETQ. The CDR3 DNA reads TGCGCCAGCAGCTTGGCGGCCCGGGACGATGAAAAACTGTTTTTT. This encodes CASSLAARDDEKLFF.